This T cell receptor (beta chain) was recovered during a study of Graves' ophthalmopathy and Graves' hyperthyroidism. Study-level information: Peripheral blood (taken before any treatment) was collected at initial diagnosis. Study findings and constraints: Most expanded clonotypes from thyroid (those above 0.001 frequency) were also found in blood.

Scientists amplified the TCR beta CDR3 regions from RNA transcripts. The library came from an HTBI-primed first-round RT-PCR and a second-round multiplex PCR. TCRdb recomputed calls from the multiplex PCR reads with MiXCR, one row per CDR3 protein. In the table there are hundreds of thousands of distinct CDR3 sequences, 20% to 25% of which are singletons. Newly diagnosed, the hyperthyroidism patients had under 2 months' duration and were aged 18 to 65. The CDR3 contains 14 residues. V was clipped by 3 bases and J by 4 bases, with 10 bases between them. This clonotype was detected ten times or more. Its matching antigen is unknown.

The chain couples TRBV12-3 or TRBV12-4 to TRBJ1-5, with a possible D match to TRBD1 (6 bases). The sample was peripheral blood. The TCR sequence derives from a woman under 30 with stable Graves' hyperthyroidism. Some clones in this sample may be carry-over from other donors' samples. CDR3 sequence (DNA): TGTGCCAGCAGTTTCATAACAGGGAATCAGCCCCAGCATTTT. It encodes CASSFITGNQPQHF.